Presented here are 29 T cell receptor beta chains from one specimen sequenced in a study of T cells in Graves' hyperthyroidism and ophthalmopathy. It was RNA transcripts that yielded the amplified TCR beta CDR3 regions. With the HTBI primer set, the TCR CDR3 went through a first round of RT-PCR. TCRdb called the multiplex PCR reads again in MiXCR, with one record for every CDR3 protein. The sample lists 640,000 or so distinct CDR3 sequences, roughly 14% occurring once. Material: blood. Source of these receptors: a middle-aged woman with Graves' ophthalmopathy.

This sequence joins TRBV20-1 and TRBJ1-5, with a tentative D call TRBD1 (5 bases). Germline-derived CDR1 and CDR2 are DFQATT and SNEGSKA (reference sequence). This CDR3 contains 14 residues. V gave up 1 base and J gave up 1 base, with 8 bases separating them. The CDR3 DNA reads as TGCAGTGCTAGAGCGGGGGACAGCAATCAGCCCCAGCATTTT. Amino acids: CSARAGDSNQPQHF.

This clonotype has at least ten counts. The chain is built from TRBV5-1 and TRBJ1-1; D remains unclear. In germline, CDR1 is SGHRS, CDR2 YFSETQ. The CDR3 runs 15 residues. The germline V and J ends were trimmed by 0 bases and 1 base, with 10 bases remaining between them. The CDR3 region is CASSLGPGPNTEAFF. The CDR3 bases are TGCGCCAGCAGCTTGGGGCCAGGCCCGAACACTGAAGCTTTCTTT.

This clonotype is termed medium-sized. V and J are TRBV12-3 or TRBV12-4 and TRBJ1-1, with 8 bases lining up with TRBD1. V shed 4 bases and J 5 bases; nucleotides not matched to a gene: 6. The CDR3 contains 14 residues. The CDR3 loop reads CASSYRTGRTEAFF. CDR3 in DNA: TGTGCCAGCAGTTACCGGACAGGGCGGACTGAAGCTTTCTTT.

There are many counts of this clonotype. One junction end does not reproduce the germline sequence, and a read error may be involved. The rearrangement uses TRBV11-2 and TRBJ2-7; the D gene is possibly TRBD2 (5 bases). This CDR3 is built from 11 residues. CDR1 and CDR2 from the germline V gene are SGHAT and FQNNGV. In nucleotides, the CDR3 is TGCGCCAGCAGCTTGGACTCCGAGCAGTACTTC. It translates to CASSLDSEQYF.

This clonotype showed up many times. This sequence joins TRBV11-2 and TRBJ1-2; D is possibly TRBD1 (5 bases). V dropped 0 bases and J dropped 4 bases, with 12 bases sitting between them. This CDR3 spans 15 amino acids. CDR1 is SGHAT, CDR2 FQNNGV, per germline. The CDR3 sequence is CASSLDLRGSYGYTF. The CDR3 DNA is TGTGCCAGCAGCTTAGATCTGAGGGGAAGCTATGGCTACACCTTC.

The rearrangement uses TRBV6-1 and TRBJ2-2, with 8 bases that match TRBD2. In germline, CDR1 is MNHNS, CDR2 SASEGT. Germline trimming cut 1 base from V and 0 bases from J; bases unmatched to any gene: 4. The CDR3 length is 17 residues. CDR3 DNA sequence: TGTGCCAGCAGTGAAGTCCAACTAGCGGCGAACACCGGGGAGCTGTTTTTT. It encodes CASSEVQLAANTGELFF.

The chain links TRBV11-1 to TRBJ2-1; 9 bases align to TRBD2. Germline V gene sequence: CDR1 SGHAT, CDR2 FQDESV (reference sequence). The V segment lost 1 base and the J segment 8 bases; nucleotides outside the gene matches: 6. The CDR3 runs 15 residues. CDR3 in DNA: TGTGCCAGCAGCTTAGGAGCGGGAGGATTCGATGAGCAGTTCTTC. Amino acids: CASSLGAGGFDEQFF.

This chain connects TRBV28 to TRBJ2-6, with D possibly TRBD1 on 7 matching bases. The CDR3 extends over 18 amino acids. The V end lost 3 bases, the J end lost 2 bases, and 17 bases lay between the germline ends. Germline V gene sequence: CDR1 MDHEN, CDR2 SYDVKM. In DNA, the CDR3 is TGTGCCAGCAGTTTCCCTCCAGGGGGGCCCGCTGGGGCCAACGTCCTGACTTTC. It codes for CASSFPPGGPAGANVLTF.

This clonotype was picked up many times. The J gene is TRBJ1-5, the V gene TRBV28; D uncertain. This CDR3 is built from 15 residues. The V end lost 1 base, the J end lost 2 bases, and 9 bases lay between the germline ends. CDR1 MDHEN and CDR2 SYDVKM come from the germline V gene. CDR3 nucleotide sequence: TGTGCCAGCAGTTTATTTGCGTCGGGCAATCAGCCCCAGCATTTT. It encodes CASSLFASGNQPQHF.

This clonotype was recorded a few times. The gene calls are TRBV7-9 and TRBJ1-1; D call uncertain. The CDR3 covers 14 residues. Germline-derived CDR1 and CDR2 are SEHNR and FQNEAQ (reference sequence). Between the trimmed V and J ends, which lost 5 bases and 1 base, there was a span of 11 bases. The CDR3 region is CASSPRGENTEAFF. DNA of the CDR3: TGTGCCAGCAGCCCCCGGGGTGAGAACACTGAAGCTTTCTTT.

CDR3 in amino acids: CASSRDRLDIQYF. For the CDR3, the DNA is TGTGCCAGCAGCCGAGACCGTTTAGACATTCAGTACTTC. The rearrangement links TRBV6-2 or TRBV6-3 to TRBJ2-4; D not certain. V dropped 6 bases and J dropped 8 bases, with 14 bases sitting between them. The CDR3 covers 13 residues. Germline V gives CDR1 MNHEY, CDR2 SVGEGT.

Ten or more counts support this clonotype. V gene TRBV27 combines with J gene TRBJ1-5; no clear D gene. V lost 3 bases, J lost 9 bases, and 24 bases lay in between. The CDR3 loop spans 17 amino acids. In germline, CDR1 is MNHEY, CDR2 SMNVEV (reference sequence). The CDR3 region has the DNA TGTGCCAGCAGTTTCCACACCCTCCCTCCCGGGTCCTTGCCCCAGCATTTT. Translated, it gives CASSFHTLPPGSLPQHF.

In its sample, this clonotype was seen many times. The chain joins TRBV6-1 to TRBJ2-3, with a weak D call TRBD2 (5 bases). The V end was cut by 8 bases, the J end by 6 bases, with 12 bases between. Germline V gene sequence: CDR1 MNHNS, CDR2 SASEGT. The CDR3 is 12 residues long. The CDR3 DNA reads TGTGCCAGCGCCCTATCGGGGGATACGCAGTATTTT. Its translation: CASALSGDTQYF.

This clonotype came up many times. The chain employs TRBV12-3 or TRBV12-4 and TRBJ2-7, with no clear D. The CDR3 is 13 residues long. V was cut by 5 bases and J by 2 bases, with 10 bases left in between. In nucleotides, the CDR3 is TGTGCCAGCAGTCCCGCGCCTCCCTACGAGCAGTACTTC. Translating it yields CASSPAPPYEQYF.

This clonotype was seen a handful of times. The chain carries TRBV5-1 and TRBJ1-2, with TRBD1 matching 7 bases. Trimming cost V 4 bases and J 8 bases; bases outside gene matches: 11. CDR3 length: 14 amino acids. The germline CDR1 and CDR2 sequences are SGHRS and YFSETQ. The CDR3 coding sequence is TGCGCCAGCAGCCCAAGACAGGGCCTGTTAGGCTACACCTTC. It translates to CASSPRQGLLGYTF.

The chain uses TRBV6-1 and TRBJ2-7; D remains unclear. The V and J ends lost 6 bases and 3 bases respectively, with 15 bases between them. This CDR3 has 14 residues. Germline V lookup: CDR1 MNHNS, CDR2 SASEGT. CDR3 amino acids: CASSPVGSVYEQYF. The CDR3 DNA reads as TGTGCCAGCAGCCCCGTGGGTTCGGTCTACGAGCAGTACTTC.

The CDR3 DNA is TGCAGTGCCGCTACTACGGGACAGGGCGCTTACGAGCAGTACTTC. Its protein is CSAATTGQGAYEQYF. The genes are TRBV20-1 and TRBJ2-7; 9 bases map to TRBD1. The CDR3 runs 15 residues. The ends lost 6 bases at V and 4 bases at J; junction bases unmatched: 13. CDR1 is DFQATT and CDR2 is SNEGSKA in the germline V gene (reference sequence).

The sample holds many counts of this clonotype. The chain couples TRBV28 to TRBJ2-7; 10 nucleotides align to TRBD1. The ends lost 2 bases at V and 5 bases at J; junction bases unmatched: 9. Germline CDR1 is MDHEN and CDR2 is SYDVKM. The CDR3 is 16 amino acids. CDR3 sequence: CASSLQPGQGRNEQYF. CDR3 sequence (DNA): TGTGCCAGCAGTTTACAACCGGGACAGGGGAGGAACGAGCAGTACTTC.

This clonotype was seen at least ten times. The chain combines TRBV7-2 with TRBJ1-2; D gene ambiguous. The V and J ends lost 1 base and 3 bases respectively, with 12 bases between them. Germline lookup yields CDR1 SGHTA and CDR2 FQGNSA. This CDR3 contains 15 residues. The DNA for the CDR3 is TGTGCCAGCAGCTTAGTACTGGGTTCCGACTATGGCTACACCTTC. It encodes CASSLVLGSDYGYTF.

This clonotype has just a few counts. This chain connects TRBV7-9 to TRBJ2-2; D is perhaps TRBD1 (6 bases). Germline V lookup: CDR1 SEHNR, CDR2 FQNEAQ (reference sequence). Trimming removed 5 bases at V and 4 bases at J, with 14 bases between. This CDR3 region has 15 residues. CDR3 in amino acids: CASSPRGPGTGELFF. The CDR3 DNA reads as TGTGCCAGCAGCCCCAGGGGCCCGGGCACCGGGGAGCTGTTTTTT.

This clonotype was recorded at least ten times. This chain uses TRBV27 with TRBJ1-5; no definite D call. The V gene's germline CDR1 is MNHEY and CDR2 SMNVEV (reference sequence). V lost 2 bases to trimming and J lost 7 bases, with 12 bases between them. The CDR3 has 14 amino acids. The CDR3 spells CASSLTTVGQPQHF. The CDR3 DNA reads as TGTGCCAGCAGTTTAACGACCGTCGGGCAGCCCCAGCATTTT.

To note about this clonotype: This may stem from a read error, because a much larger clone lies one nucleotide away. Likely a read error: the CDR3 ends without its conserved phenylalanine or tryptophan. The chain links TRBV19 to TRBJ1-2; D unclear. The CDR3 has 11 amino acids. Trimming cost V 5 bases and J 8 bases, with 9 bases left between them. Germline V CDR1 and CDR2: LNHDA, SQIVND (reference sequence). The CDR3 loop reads CASSVVGGYTL. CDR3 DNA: TGTGCCAGTAGTGTAGTAGGAGGCTACACCCTC.

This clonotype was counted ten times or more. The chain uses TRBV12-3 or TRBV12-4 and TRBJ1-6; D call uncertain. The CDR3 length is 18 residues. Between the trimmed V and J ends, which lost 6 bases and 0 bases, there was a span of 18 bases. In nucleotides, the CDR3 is TGTGCCAGCAGCCTCTCCGGCGGGTGGGGCTCCTATAATTCACCCCTCCACTTT. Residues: CASSLSGGWGSYNSPLHF.

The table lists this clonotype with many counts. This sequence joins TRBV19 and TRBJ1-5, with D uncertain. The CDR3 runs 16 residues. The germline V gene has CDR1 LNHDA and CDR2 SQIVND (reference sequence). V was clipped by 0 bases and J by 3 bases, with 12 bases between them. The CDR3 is CASSIEGAGFNQPQHF. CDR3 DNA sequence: TGTGCCAGTAGTATAGAAGGCGCAGGCTTCAATCAGCCCCAGCATTTT.

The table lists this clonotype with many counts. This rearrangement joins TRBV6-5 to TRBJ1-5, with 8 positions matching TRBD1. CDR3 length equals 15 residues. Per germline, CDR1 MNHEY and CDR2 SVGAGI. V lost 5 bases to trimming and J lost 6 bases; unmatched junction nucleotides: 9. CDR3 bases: TGTGCCAGCAGTCCACAACAGGGGGAAGGTCAGCCCCAGCATTTT. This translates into CASSPQQGEGQPQHF.

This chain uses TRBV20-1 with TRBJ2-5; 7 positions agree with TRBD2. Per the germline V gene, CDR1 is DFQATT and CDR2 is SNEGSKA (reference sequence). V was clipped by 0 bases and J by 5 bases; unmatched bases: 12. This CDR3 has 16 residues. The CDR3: CSARDEAGVEGETQYF. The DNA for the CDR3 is TGCAGTGCTAGAGATGAGGCGGGAGTCGAGGGGGAGACCCAGTACTTC.

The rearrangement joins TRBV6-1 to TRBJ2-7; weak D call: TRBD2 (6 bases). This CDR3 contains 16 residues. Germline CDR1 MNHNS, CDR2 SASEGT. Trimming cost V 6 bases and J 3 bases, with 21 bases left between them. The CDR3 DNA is TGTGCCAGCAGAGATCCACGACTAGAGTGGGGCTACGAGCAGTACTTC. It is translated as CASRDPRLEWGYEQYF.

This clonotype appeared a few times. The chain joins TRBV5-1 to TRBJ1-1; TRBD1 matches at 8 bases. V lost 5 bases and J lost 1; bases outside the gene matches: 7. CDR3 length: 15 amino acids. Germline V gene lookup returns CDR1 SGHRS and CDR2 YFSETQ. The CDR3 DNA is TGCGCCAGCAGACCCCTCACAGGGGGGAACACTGAAGCTTTCTTT. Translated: CASRPLTGGNTEAFF.

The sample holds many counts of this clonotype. DNA of the CDR3: TGTGCCAGCAGCTTAGTTCTCAGGTTGAACACTGAAGCTTTCTTT. Encoded protein: CASSLVLRLNTEAFF. This chain uses TRBV7-9 with TRBJ1-1, with unresolved D. The CDR3 consists of 15 residues. The germline V gene encodes CDR1 SEHNR and CDR2 FQNEAQ (reference sequence). V shed 1 base and J shed 0 bases, with 9 bases lying between them.